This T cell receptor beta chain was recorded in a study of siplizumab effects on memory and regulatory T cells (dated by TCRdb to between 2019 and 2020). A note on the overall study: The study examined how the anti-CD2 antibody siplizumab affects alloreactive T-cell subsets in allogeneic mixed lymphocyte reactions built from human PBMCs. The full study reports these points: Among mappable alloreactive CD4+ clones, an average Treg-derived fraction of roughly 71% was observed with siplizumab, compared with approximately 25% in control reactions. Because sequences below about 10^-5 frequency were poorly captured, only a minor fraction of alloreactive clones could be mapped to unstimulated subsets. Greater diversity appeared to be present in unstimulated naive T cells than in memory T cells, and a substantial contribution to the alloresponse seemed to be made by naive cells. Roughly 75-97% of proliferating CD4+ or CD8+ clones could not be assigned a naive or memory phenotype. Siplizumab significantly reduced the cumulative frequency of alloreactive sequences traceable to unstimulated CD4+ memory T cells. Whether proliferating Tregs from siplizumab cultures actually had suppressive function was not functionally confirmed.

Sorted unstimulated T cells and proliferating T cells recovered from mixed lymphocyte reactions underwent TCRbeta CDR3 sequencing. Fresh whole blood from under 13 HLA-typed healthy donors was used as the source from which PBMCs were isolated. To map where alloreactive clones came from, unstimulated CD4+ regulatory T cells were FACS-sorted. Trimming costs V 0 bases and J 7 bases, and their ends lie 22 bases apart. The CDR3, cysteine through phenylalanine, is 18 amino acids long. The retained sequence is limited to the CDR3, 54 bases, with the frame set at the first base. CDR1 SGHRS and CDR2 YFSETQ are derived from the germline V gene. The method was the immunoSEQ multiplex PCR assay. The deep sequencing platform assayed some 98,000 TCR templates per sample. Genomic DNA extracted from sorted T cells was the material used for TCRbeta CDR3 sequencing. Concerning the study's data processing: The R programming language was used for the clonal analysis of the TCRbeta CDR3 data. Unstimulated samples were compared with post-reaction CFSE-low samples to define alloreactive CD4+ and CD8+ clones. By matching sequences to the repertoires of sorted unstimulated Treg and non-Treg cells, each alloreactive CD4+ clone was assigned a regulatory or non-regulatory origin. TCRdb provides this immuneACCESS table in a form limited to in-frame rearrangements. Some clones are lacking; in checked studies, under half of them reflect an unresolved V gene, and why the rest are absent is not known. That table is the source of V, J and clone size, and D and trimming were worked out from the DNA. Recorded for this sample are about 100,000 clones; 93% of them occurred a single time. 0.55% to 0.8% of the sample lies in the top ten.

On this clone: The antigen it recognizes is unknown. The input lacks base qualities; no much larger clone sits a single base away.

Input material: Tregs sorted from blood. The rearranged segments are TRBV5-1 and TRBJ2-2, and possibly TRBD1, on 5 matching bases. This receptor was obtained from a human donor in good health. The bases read TGCGCCAGCAGCTTGGGGTGGTCTCGTATCCTCACAGGCGGGGAGCTGTTTTTT. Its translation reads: CASSLGWSRILTGGELFF.